A single sample is the source of the 12 T cell receptor beta chains below, sequenced in a study of shared clonotypes between healthy human individuals. Clones were read by immunoSEQ multiplex PCR, and TCRdb kept only the in-frame ones, dropping some. The table records about 460,000 clones, around 77% of them present only once. The specimen sequenced was PBMCs. Receptor source: a woman in her forties in good health. Some clones in this sample may be carry-over from other donors' samples.

V gene TRBV28 combines with J gene TRBJ2-5; D is uncertain. Germline V gene lookup returns CDR1 MDHEN and CDR2 SYDVKM. The CDR3 has 13 residues. Trimming took off 7 bases at V and 5 bases at J, with 14 bases between the two ends. The CDR3 DNA reads TGTGCCAGCACCGAGAGCCCCCTCGAGACCCAGTACTTC. Translated, it gives CASTESPLETQYF.

The genes are TRBV28 and TRBJ1-2, with a possible D match to TRBD1 (6 bases). Germline V CDR1 and CDR2: MDHEN, SYDVKM. The CDR3 has 14 amino acids. The V and J ends lost 8 bases and 1 base respectively, with 14 bases between them. This CDR3 is CASDPKGVNYGYTF. CDR3 nucleotide sequence: TGTGCCAGCGATCCTAAGGGGGTTAACTATGGCTACACCTTC.

Comments on this clone: This is likely an artifact of a read error, given a far larger clone one base away. At the DNA level, this CDR3 is encoded by other sequences in the same sample as well. This chain links TRBV18 with TRBJ1-5; D possibly corresponds to TRBD1 (6 bases). Germline V lookup: CDR1 KGHSH, CDR2 LQKENI. The CDR3 extends over 13 amino acids. CDR3 nucleotides: TGTGCCAGCTCACCACAGGGGGATCAGCCTCAGCATTTT. Amino acids: CASSPQGDQPQHF. The variable domain in full, with the rest retrieved from reference TRBV18 and TRBJ1-5, is NAGVMQNPRHLVRRRGQEARLRCSPMKGHSHVYWYRQLPEEGLKFMVYLQKENIIDESGMPKERFSAEFPKEGPSILRIQQVVRGDSAAYFCASSPQGDQPQHFGDGTRLSIL.

This clone was seen many times. The CDR3 DNA reads as TGTGCCAGCAGGTCCCCGGGGAGCTATGGCTACACCTTC. Its protein product is CASRSPGSYGYTF. The chain employs TRBV6-1 and TRBJ1-2, with D unresolved. The CDR3 has 13 residues. Per germline, CDR1 MNHNS and CDR2 SASEGT. The V end lost 6 bases, the J end lost 4 bases, and 12 bases lay between the germline ends.

The chain links TRBV4-3 to TRBJ2-3, with a tentative D call TRBD1 (6 bases). Trimming pared 2 bases from V and 3 bases from J, leaving 15 bases between. Germline V CDR1 and CDR2: LGHNA, YSLEER. This CDR3 comprises 16 residues. The DNA of the CDR3 is TGCGCCAGCAGCCAATCACCCGGGACAAAGACAGATACGCAGTATTTT. This sequence encodes CASSQSPGTKTDTQYF.

The chain couples TRBV5-6 to TRBJ2-5; no definite D call. CDR1 and CDR2 from the germline V gene are SGHDT and YYEEEE. The CDR3 consists of 14 residues. V lost 5 bases to trimming and J lost 4 bases, with 15 bases between them. This CDR3 is CASSPVGGRETQYF. Written as DNA, the CDR3 is TGTGCCAGCAGTCCAGTAGGTGGGCGAGAGACCCAGTACTTC.

This clone occurred once. The junction differs from germline at one of its ends, possibly a read error. V usage is TRBV4-3 and J usage is TRBJ2-2; TRBD2 matches 9 bases. The germline CDR1 and CDR2 sequences are LGHNA and YSLEER. The CDR3 totals 16 residues. As DNA, the CDR3 is TGCGCCAGCAGCCAAGTTAGCGGGAGAGGCACCGGGAAGCTGTTTTTT. Residues: CASSQVSGRGTGKLFF.

J is TRBJ2-3 and V is TRBV5-4, with D possibly being TRBD1 (6 bases). Trimming removed 3 bases from V and 3 bases from J, with 8 bases in between. The CDR3 is 13 amino acids. Germline lookup yields CDR1 SGHNT and CDR2 YYREEE (reference sequence). In DNA, the CDR3 is TGTGCCAGCAGCTATGACAGGACAGATACGCAGTATTTT. Translated: CASSYDRTDTQYF.

The chain couples TRBV11-2 to TRBJ2-2; 10 nucleotides agree with TRBD2. Germline V lookup: CDR1 SGHAT, CDR2 FQNNGV. V lost 5 bases, J lost 4 bases, and 4 bases stayed unmatched. The CDR3 contains 15 residues. The CDR3 sequence: CASSPSGRTTGELFF. For the CDR3, the DNA is TGTGCCAGCAGCCCTAGCGGGAGAACCACCGGGGAGCTGTTTTTT.

This clone was observed a few times. CDR3 amino acids: CASSLFSGTDNEQFF. The DNA for the CDR3 is TGTGCCAGTAGTTTGTTTAGCGGGACGGACAATGAGCAGTTCTTC. The genes are TRBV19 and TRBJ2-1; 8 nucleotides align to TRBD2. Germline CDR1 reads LNHDA; CDR2 reads SQIVND (reference sequence). J was trimmed by 5 bases and V by 5 bases; bases with no gene match: 8. This CDR3 contains 15 residues.

This chain uses TRBV7-8 with TRBJ2-7; D unresolved. The CDR3 is made up of 12 amino acids. The germline gives CDR1 SGHVS, CDR2 FQNEAQ. The V end lost 1 base, the J end lost 3 bases, and 4 bases lay between the germline ends. In DNA, the CDR3 is TGTGCCAGCAGCTTAGTGGGCTACGAGCAGTACTTC. Translating gives CASSLVGYEQYF.

The chain links TRBV19 to TRBJ2-1, with TRBD1 as a possible D gene (5 bases). The V gene's germline CDR1 is LNHDA and CDR2 SQIVND (reference sequence). V lost 4 bases and J lost 7, with 26 bases in between. The length of the CDR3 is 18 residues. CDR3 protein: CASSNLVGASSLWNEQFF. The CDR3 DNA follows: TGTGCCAGTAGTAATTTGGTAGGGGCCAGCTCGTTGTGGAATGAGCAGTTCTTC.